This T cell receptor (beta chain) is from a study of metastatic and nonmetastatic thyroid tumors. Overall study: Patients with malignant and benign thyroid disease provided blood and tumor or nodule tissue, whose repertoires were compared. Study-level points and caveats: When malignant thyroid tumors were compared with benign nodules, TCR beta diversity was reportedly significantly higher in the malignant tumors. This held in both blood and tumor samples.

This clone was recorded at least ten times. What it recognizes is unknown. Germline V CDR1 and CDR2: SGHNT, YENEEA. This CDR3 spans 12 amino acids. The germline V and J ends were trimmed by 5 bases and 5 bases, with 7 bases remaining between them. Thyroid surgery was preceded by no treatment in any patient. Authors' analysis steps: Across clinicopathological groups, CDR3 differences served as the basis for building a distant-metastasis classifier for papillary thyroid cancer. MiXCR reprocessed the PCR reads for TCRdb. TCRdb's processing, not the study's, gives the V and J calls here. The table records 85,000 to 95,000 clones, approximately 15% of them present only once.

Material for sequencing was blood. This chain joins TRBV11-3 and TRBJ2-1, with D unclear. The TCR sequence derives from a female donor with papillary thyroid cancer or a benign thyroid nodule (not recorded which). Some clones in this sample may be carry-over from other donors' samples. This CDR3 is CASSLLNNEQFF. CDR3 sequence (DNA): TGTGCCAGCAGCCTTTTAAACAATGAGCAGTTCTTC.